The T cell receptor beta chain described here comes from a study of blood T cell repertoires in COVID-19. The wider study: COVID-19 samples from acute and convalescent phases originated in the United States, Italy and Spain. The analysed material was cDNA or gDNA that came from T cells, B-cell-depleted T cells, or PBMCs.

The CDR3 has 16 residues. CDR1 LNHDA and CDR2 SQIVND come from the germline V gene (reference sequence). Germline trimming cut 0 bases from V and 3 bases from J; bases unmatched to any gene: 6. In the original workflow: By means of reference gene primer amplification, nucleated cell counts were estimated. Assay: immunoSEQ multiplex PCR; the TCRdb copy retains only in-frame clones and omits some. V and J calls and clone size come straight from that table; D and trimming were deduced from the DNA. Of tens of thousands of clones detected, approximately 79% appear once; the ten largest clones hold around 27%.

Sequencing used peripheral blood. The sequence was obtained from a man aged 55 to 70 with active or convalescent COVID-19. The chain is built from TRBV19 and TRBJ1-2; the match to TRBD1 covers 8 bases. CDR3 region: CASSIDLDRVDYGYTF. The CDR3 DNA follows: TGTGCCAGTAGTATAGATCTGGACAGGGTCGACTATGGCTACACCTTC. The whole variable domain, filled in from reference TRBV19 and TRBJ1-2, reads DGGITQSPKYLFRKEGQNVTLSCEQNLNHDAMYWYRQDPGQGLRLIYYSQIVNDFQKGDIAEGYSVSREKKESFPLTVTSAQKNPTAFYLCASSIDLDRVDYGYTFGSGTRLTVV.